The 5 T cell receptor beta chains below were found in one sample sequenced in a study of cytomegalovirus exposure and HLA in healthy donors. The study ran its PCR with 60 Vbeta and 13 Jbeta primers. Generated by immunoSEQ multiplex PCR, the TCRdb table keeps only in-frame clones and is missing some. The sample records about 180,000 clones, 70% to 80% being singletons. The sequenced sample was PBMCs. The receptor source for this set is a man aged 60-69 years in good health and CMV-seronegative.

For this clone: This sample also contains other DNA sequences that code for the same CDR3. The genes are TRBV4-3 and TRBJ2-1, with D maybe TRBD2 (6 bases). V lost 4 bases, J lost 8 bases, and 18 bases lay in between. The germline CDR1 and CDR2 sequences are LGHNA and YSLEER. The CDR3 runs 15 residues. The CDR3 DNA is TGCGCCAGCAGCCGACCGCGGGGAGGCCGCCATGAGCAGTTCTTC. Its protein is CASSRPRGGRHEQFF.

The chain is built from TRBV27 and TRBJ2-7, with 9 nucleotides matching TRBD1. The CDR3 consists of 17 residues. Germline V lookup: CDR1 MNHEY, CDR2 SMNVEV (reference sequence). V was clipped by 5 bases and J by 3 bases; unmatched bases: 14. CDR3 sequence reads: CASSPRGDRAGYYEQYF. The CDR3 nucleotides are TGTGCCAGCAGTCCCCGGGGGGACAGGGCGGGGTACTACGAGCAGTACTTC.

V and J are TRBV7-2 and TRBJ2-3; the D is unclear. CDR3 length: 12 residues. From germline, CDR1 is SGHTA and CDR2 FQGNSA. V was pared by 9 bases and J by 0 bases, with 7 bases between. The CDR3 DNA follows: TGTGCCAGTTCAGGTAGCACAGATACGCAGTATTTT. It yields the protein CASSGSTDTQYF.

J is TRBJ2-2 and V is TRBV6-4; 11 nucleotides line up with TRBD2. Trimming cost V 6 bases and J 1 base; bases outside gene matches: 4. Germline assignment: CDR1 MRHNA and CDR2 SNTAGT. The CDR3 consists of 16 residues. CDR3 loop: CASSLLAGGNTGELFF. CDR3 nucleotide sequence: TGTGCCAGCAGCCTGCTAGCGGGGGGGAACACCGGGGAGCTGTTTTTT.

The chain joins TRBV29-1 to TRBJ2-5; 7 positions match TRBD1. The CDR3 loop spans 16 amino acids. V lost 0 bases, J lost 1 base, and 8 bases stayed unmatched. CDR1 SQVTM and CDR2 ANQGSEA come from the germline V gene. CDR3 DNA: TGCAGCGTTGAAGATACCGGAAACAGGGGCCAAGAGACCCAGTACTTC. It is translated as CSVEDTGNRGQETQYF. Complete variable domain (other parts from reference TRBV29-1 and TRBJ2-5): SAVISQKPSRDICQRGTSLTIQCQVDSQVTMMFWYRQQPGQSLTLIATANQGSEATYESGFVIDKFPISRPNLTFSTLTVSNMSPEDSSIYLCSVEDTGNRGQETQYFGPGTRLLVL.